The 15 T cell receptor beta chains presented below share a single source sample, sequenced in a study of CD8+CD57+ T cells in acquired aplastic anemia. Patients selected for sequencing had displayed CD8+CD57+ cell expansion by flow cytometry. The TCR beta profiling, which covered VDJ combination and CDR3 sequence, was carried out using genomic DNA as the template. TCRdb reprocessed the reads via MiXCR and lists one record per CDR3 protein. The table has roughly 150,000 distinct CDR3 sequences, around half seen once. Sequencing was carried out using sorted CD4+, CD8+, or CD8+CD57+ T cells (not recorded which) from PBMCs. The origin of the receptors is a human donor with aplastic anemia.

This clonotype was recorded a few times. The chain couples TRBV12-3 or TRBV12-4 to TRBJ2-7, with 11 bases matching TRBD1. V lost 6 bases, J lost 3 bases, and 1 base stayed unmatched. This CDR3 comprises 13 residues. The CDR3 region is CASRGQGDYEQYV. The CDR3 DNA follows: TGTGCCAGCAGGGGACAGGGGGACTACGAGCAGTACGTC.

V is TRBV29-1 and J is TRBJ2-1; 8 bases map to TRBD2. The CDR3 has 13 amino acids. Trimming removed 6 bases from V and 5 bases from J; junction bases left unmatched: 6. CDR1 and CDR2 from the germline V gene are SQVTM and ANQGSEA. CDR3 protein: CSVDGTRDNEQFF. In DNA form, the CDR3 reads TGCAGCGTCGACGGGACTAGAGACAATGAGCAGTTCTTC.

This clonotype was observed at least ten times. The gene calls are TRBV14 and TRBJ2-1; no reliable D call. The CDR3 is 15 amino acids. V lost 3 bases and J lost 7, with 16 bases in between. Germline CDR1 is SGHDN and CDR2 is FVKESK. The CDR3 loop is CASSQFRRKENEQFF. CDR3 nucleotide sequence: TGTGCCAGCAGCCAGTTTCGACGGAAAGAGAATGAGCAGTTCTTC. Combining the CDR3 with reference TRBV14 and TRBJ2-1 gives the whole variable domain EAGVTQFPSHSVIEKGQTVTLRCDPISGHDNLYWYRRVMGKEIKFLLHFVKESKQDESGMPNNRFLAERTGGTYSTLKVQPAELEDSGVYFCASSQFRRKENEQFFGPGTRLTVL.

Concerning this clonotype itself: Being one base from a much bigger clone, this may be a read error. The chain employs TRBV6-2 or TRBV6-3 and TRBJ1-5; D ambiguous. Germline V gene data show CDR1 as MNHEY and CDR2 as SVGEGT. Trimming shortened V by 2 bases and J by 8 bases, and 7 bases separated the two germline ends. The CDR3 loop spans 12 amino acids. The CDR3 nucleotides are TGTGCCAGCAGTTACGGCATAAAGCCCCAGCATTTT. As protein: CASSYGIKPQHF.

The rearrangement links TRBV5-4 to TRBJ1-6, with 10 bases lining up with TRBD1. In germline, CDR1 is SGHNT, CDR2 YYREEE (reference sequence). There are 17 residues in the CDR3. Unmatched junction bases numbered 9, after V lost 0 bases and J lost 9 bases. The CDR3 region has the DNA TGTGCCAGCAGCTTGGCCCCCCCGGGACAGGGGTCTTCACCCCTCCACTTT. Its protein product is CASSLAPPGQGSSPLHF.

This clonotype was seen a single time. The CDR3 spells CASSAQGFTEAFF. The CDR3 DNA sequence: TGTGCCAGCAGCGCACAGGGTTTTACTGAAGCTTTCTTT. This chain uses TRBV7-2 with TRBJ1-1; D might be TRBD1 (6 bases). CDR3 length: 13 residues. V was clipped by 5 bases and J by 5 bases, with 12 bases between them. Germline CDR1 is SGHTA and CDR2 is FQGNSA.

This clonotype was seen only a few times. This sequence joins TRBV5-5 and TRBJ2-5, with 8 bases lining up with TRBD2. With V trimmed by 4 bases and J by 5 bases, 10 bases remained unmatched. Per the germline V gene, CDR1 is SGHKS and CDR2 is YYEKEE (reference sequence). This CDR3 is built from 15 residues. CDR3 in DNA: TGTGCCAGCAGCCTACAAGCGGGAGCGCCCGAGACCCAGTACTTC. Amino acids: CASSLQAGAPETQYF. The variable domain in full, completed from reference TRBV5-5 and TRBJ2-5, reads DAGVTQSPTHLIKTRGQQVTLRCSPISGHKSVSWYQQVLGQGPQFIFQYYEKEERGRGNFPDRFSARQFPNYSSELNVNALLLGDSALYLCASSLQAGAPETQYFGPGTRLLVL.

In its sample, this clonotype is medium-sized. The chain couples TRBV29-1 to TRBJ1-2; no reliable D call. The V gene lost 4 bases and the J gene lost 7 bases, with 13 bases spanning the gap. Germline-derived CDR1 and CDR2 are SQVTM and ANQGSEA. The CDR3 is 12 amino acids. CDR3 loop: CSVVIAGRGYTF. Written as DNA, the CDR3 is TGCAGCGTTGTGATAGCCGGGCGTGGCTACACCTTC. The full variable domain, with the rest looked up from reference TRBV29-1 and TRBJ1-2, is SAVISQKPSRDICQRGTSLTIQCQVDSQVTMMFWYRQQPGQSLTLIATANQGSEATYESGFVIDKFPISRPNLTFSTLTVSNMSPEDSSIYLCSVVIAGRGYTFGSGTRLTVV.

The table lists this clonotype with many counts. This chain links TRBV20-1 with TRBJ2-5; D is unclear. CDR1 and CDR2 from the germline V gene are DFQATT and SNEGSKA (reference sequence). V dropped 6 bases and J dropped 7 bases, with 15 bases sitting between them. The CDR3 totals 12 residues. CDR3 sequence reads: CSAESNPGTQYF. Written as DNA, the CDR3 is TGCAGTGCCGAATCCAACCCGGGGACCCAGTACTTC.

This clonotype was picked up one time. The gene calls are TRBV15 and TRBJ2-1, with D tentatively TRBD2 (5 bases). The germline gives CDR1 LNHNV, CDR2 YYDKDF (reference sequence). There are 14 residues in the CDR3. Trimming stripped 4 bases from V and 3 bases from J, with 10 bases between. DNA of the CDR3: TGTGCCACCAGCAAGGCGGGCCTCTACAATGAGCAGTTCTTC. It specifies CATSKAGLYNEQFF.

Turning to this clonotype: A much larger clone sits a single nucleotide away, making a read error possible. The chain carries TRBV4-1 and TRBJ2-1, with unresolved D. Per the germline V gene, CDR1 is MGHRA and CDR2 is YSYEKL. The CDR3 runs 10 residues. For the CDR3, the DNA is TGCGCTAGAATACGCAATGAGCAGTTCTTC. Residues: CARIRNEQFF.

The J gene is TRBJ1-2, the V gene TRBV5-4; D ambiguous. Germline CDR1 is SGHNT and CDR2 is YYREEE (reference sequence). This CDR3 has 14 residues. Trimming stripped 4 bases from V and 4 bases from J, with 14 bases between. The CDR3 nucleotides are TGTGCCAGCAGCCAAGATTATGCCTTCTATGGCTACACCTTC. Its protein product is CASSQDYAFYGYTF.

This clonotype was seen repeatedly, ten times or more. The chain couples TRBV6-1 to TRBJ2-2; TRBD1 matches 9 bases. Trimming took 4 bases from V and 5 from J; bases not matched to a gene: 5. CDR3 size: 15 residues. Germline CDR1 and CDR2: MNHNS and SASEGT. CDR3 protein: CASSAGTGRTGELFF. The CDR3 DNA is TGTGCCAGCAGTGCCGGGACAGGGCGGACCGGGGAGCTGTTTTTT.

As concerns this clonotype: This may be a read error: a much more frequent sequence differs by one nucleotide. The CDR3 bases are TGTGCCAGCTCACCCCCCGGCAGGGGCGAGCAGTACTTC. Its translation: CASSPPGRGEQYF. J is TRBJ2-7 and V is TRBV18, with a tentative D call TRBD1 (6 bases). This CDR3 comprises 13 residues. V lost 3 bases and J 6 bases, leaving 12 bases between the germline ends. The germline V gene has CDR1 KGHSH and CDR2 LQKENI.

This clonotype was detected ten times or more. This chain joins TRBV5-5 and TRBJ2-2; D is possibly TRBD1 or TRBD2 (5 bases each). V lost 2 bases to trimming and J lost 3 bases, with 11 bases between them. Germline values: CDR1 SGHKS, CDR2 YYEKEE (reference sequence). This CDR3 comprises 15 residues. CDR3 amino acids: CASSFSGTYTGELFF. CDR3 in DNA: TGTGCCAGCAGCTTTTCCGGGACCTACACCGGGGAGCTGTTTTTT.